Here is one TCR beta chain with its context. Antigen specificity is unknown. The junction and the germline gene differ at one end; a read error may be behind it. TCRdb reprocessed the 5' RACE reads via MiXCR and lists one record per CDR3 protein. Of some 18,000 distinct CDR3 sequences listed, 7.5% are singletons. Documented time point: sample taken at primary tumor resection. This sample was taken from a study of spatial heterogeneity in lung cancer. Study-level findings and limits: One measure, the expanded intratumoral alpha and beta TCR count, tracked tumor mutation counts.

Per germline, CDR1 SGHRS and CDR2 YFSETQ. This CDR3 has 14 amino acids. The V gene is TRBV5-1, the J gene TRBJ1-1; 8 bases match TRBD1. This material consisted of lung tumor tissue, taken at surgery. The clonotype was recovered from a male donor with early-stage non-small cell lung cancer. The CDR3 loop reads CASRLGTGGTEAFF. The CDR3 nucleotides read TGCGCCAGCCGCTTGGGGACAGGCGGCACTGAAGCTTTCTTT.